This T cell receptor beta chain comes out of a study of metastatic and nonmetastatic thyroid tumors. Study in general: For malignant and benign thyroid patients, tumor or nodule tissue and blood were the sources whose repertoires were compared.

Every patient was untreated before thyroid surgery. The study, taken as a whole, reports: Malignant tumors reportedly showed significantly higher TCR beta diversity than benign nodules in both blood and tumor.

In the original workflow: A distant-metastasis classifier for papillary thyroid cancer was built using CDR3 differences across clinicopathological groups. TCRdb re-called the PCR reads with MiXCR. Here the V and J calls rest on TCRdb's processing, not on the authors' analysis. This sample has approximately 15,000 clones, with around 25% found just once. As concerns this clone: Its antigen is currently unknown.

Germline V CDR1 and CDR2: SGHAT, FQNNGV. The CDR3 totals 19 residues. Trimming shortened V by 4 bases and J by 3 bases, and 24 bases separated the two germline ends. The chain has TRBV11-2 and TRBJ2-2; weak D call: TRBD1 (6 bases). This clonotype was obtained from a female donor with papillary thyroid cancer or a benign thyroid nodule (not recorded which). Some clones in this sample may be carry-over from other donors' samples. The sequenced sample consisted of adjacent normal tissue. In DNA form, the CDR3 reads TGTGCCAGCAGCTCCCCCCGGACAGCGAGAGGGGTTTACACCGGGGAGCTGTTTTTT. This encodes CASSSPRTARGVYTGELFF.